Each of the 19 T cell receptor beta chains below was sequenced from the same sample in a study of cytomegalovirus exposure and HLA in healthy donors. PCR primers comprised 60 Vbeta and 13 Jbeta primers. Sequencing used immunoSEQ multiplex PCR; TCRdb keeps in-frame clones, though not all of them. The sample lists over 150,000 clones; over 70% were seen once. The sequencing sample was made of PBMCs. All receptors come from a woman aged 60-70 years in good health and CMV-seropositive.

This clone ranks as medium-sized (0.01 to 0.1%). The J gene is TRBJ1-1, the V gene TRBV9; 10 nucleotides agree with TRBD1. Per the germline V gene, CDR1 is SGDLS and CDR2 is YYNGEE. The CDR3 is 17 residues long. V shed 4 bases and J 4 bases; nucleotides not matched to a gene: 13. The CDR3: CASSSRRQGAHGTEAFF. CDR3 nucleotides: TGTGCCAGCAGCTCTCGCAGACAGGGGGCGCATGGCACTGAAGCTTTCTTT.

The J gene is TRBJ2-1, the V gene TRBV4-3; weak D call: TRBD1 (6 bases). The CDR3 spans 16 residues. With 0 bases removed from V and 3 bases from J, the gap between germline ends came to 12 bases. Germline loops: CDR1 LGHNA, CDR2 YSLEER. The CDR3 sequence is CASSQDNSGHYNEQFF. CDR3 nucleotides: TGCGCCAGCAGCCAAGATAATTCGGGACACTACAATGAGCAGTTCTTC.

The chain carries TRBV9 and TRBJ2-3, with D unclear. Germline-derived CDR1 and CDR2 are SGDLS and YYNGEE. CDR3 length: 16 residues. V shed 0 bases and J shed 2 bases, with 13 bases lying between them. As DNA, the CDR3 is TGTGCCAGCAGCGTAGCTCCCCTCCTCCCCACAGATACGCAGTATTTT. Translated, it gives CASSVAPLLPTDTQYF.

V is TRBV10-3 and J is TRBJ2-2; D uncertain. Germline CDR1 is ENHRY and CDR2 is SYGVKD. V was pared by 0 bases and J by 10 bases, with 9 bases between. The CDR3 contains 13 residues. DNA for the CDR3: TGTGCCATCAGTGAGTCGACTGGGTTGGAGCTGTTTTTT. Amino acids: CAISESTGLELFF.

The rearrangement links TRBV20-1 to TRBJ1-2; unclear D gene. CDR1 DFQATT and CDR2 SNEGSKA come from the germline V gene (reference sequence). The CDR3 runs 9 residues. The germline V and J ends were trimmed by 8 bases and 8 bases, with 9 bases remaining between them. The CDR3 spells CSLLLGYTF. The CDR3 bases are TGCAGTCTTCTCCTCGGCTACACCTTC.

The rearrangement uses TRBV7-2 and TRBJ2-7; 12 bases line up with TRBD1. Germline loops: CDR1 SGHTA, CDR2 FQGNSA. The J segment lost 7 bases and the V segment lost 3 bases, leaving 4 bases of the junction unmatched. The CDR3 has 14 residues. CDR3 DNA sequence: TGTGCCAGCAGCTTGGGACAGGGGGCCCCAGAGCAGTACTTC. It specifies CASSLGQGAPEQYF.

The chain employs TRBV6-1 and TRBJ2-7; 10 positions match TRBD1. This CDR3 region has 14 residues. CDR1 is MNHNS and CDR2 is SASEGT in the germline V gene. The ends lost 7 bases at V and 2 bases at J; junction bases unmatched: 5. The CDR3 DNA reads as TGTGCCAGCACCCAGACAGGGGGCGCCTACGAGCAGTACTTC. Protein: CASTQTGGAYEQYF.

The rearrangement links TRBV7-9 to TRBJ2-7; 10 nucleotides match TRBD1. CDR3 length equals 14 residues. Germline CDR1 and CDR2: SEHNR and FQNEAQ (reference sequence). V dropped 6 bases and J dropped 2; count of bases not matched to a gene: 4. The CDR3 DNA is TGTGCCAGCAGATTCGGACAGGGGGCCTACGAGCAGTACTTC. It encodes CASRFGQGAYEQYF.

This chain links TRBV5-8 with TRBJ2-7; 11 bases are a match to TRBD1. Germline V CDR1 and CDR2: SGHTS, YDEGEE. This CDR3 comprises 15 residues. V lost 1 base to trimming and J lost 7 bases; unmatched junction nucleotides: 7. The CDR3 DNA reads as TGTGCCAGCAGCTTGTTCAGGACAGGGGGCAAAGAGCAGTACTTC. Its protein is CASSLFRTGGKEQYF.

This sequence joins TRBV19 and TRBJ1-5, with D unclear. This CDR3 has 14 amino acids. CDR1 is LNHDA and CDR2 is SQIVND in the germline V gene (reference sequence). V was trimmed by 3 bases and J by 4 bases, leaving 10 bases between them. Here the CDR3 reads CASSIKGGNQPQHF. The CDR3 DNA reads as TGTGCCAGTAGTATTAAGGGAGGAAATCAGCCCCAGCATTTT.

The J gene is TRBJ2-5, the V gene TRBV2, with 8 bases fitting TRBD2. Near its end, the DNA agrees better with TRBJ2-7, so the J call may be wrong. Germline V lookup: CDR1 SNHLY, CDR2 FYNNEI. This CDR3 has 15 residues. CDR3 residues: CASRDTSGPSYEQYF. CDR3 DNA sequence: TGTGCCAGCAGAGATACTAGCGGCCCCTCCTACGAGCAGTACTTC.

This clone has only one observation. The chain employs TRBV18 and TRBJ1-1, with a weak D call TRBD1 (6 bases). CDR1 is KGHSH and CDR2 is LQKENI in the germline V gene. Trimming left V 8 bases short and J 5 bases short, with 15 bases between. The CDR3 consists of 13 residues. The CDR3 here is CASPSRTETEAFF. CDR3 in DNA: TGTGCCAGCCCCTCACGGACAGAGACTGAAGCTTTCTTT.

This clone is a singleton in its sample. The rearrangement uses TRBV28 and TRBJ2-5; 7 positions match TRBD1. CDR1 and CDR2 (germline): MDHEN, SYDVKM. The V segment lost 6 bases and the J segment 9 bases; nucleotides outside the gene matches: 7. The CDR3 extends over 12 amino acids. Here the CDR3 reads CASSPLGQAQYF. The CDR3 DNA follows: TGTGCCAGCAGCCCCCTTGGACAGGCCCAGTACTTC.

V gene TRBV7-2 combines with J gene TRBJ1-2; D call uncertain. The CDR3 consists of 11 residues. Per the germline V gene, CDR1 is SGHTA and CDR2 is FQGNSA. Trimming took 5 bases from V and 4 from J, leaving 5 bases between them. The CDR3 loop is CASSLSYGYTF. Written as DNA, the CDR3 is TGTGCCAGCAGCCTATCCTATGGCTACACCTTC. Supplemented by reference TRBV7-2 and TRBJ1-2, the full variable domain reads GAGVSQSPSNKVTEKGKDVELRCDPISGHTALYWYRQSLGQGLEFLIYFQGNSAPDKSGLPSDRFSAERTGGSVSTLTIQRTQQEDSAVYLCASSLSYGYTFGSGTRLTVV.

The V call is TRBV6-1, the J call TRBJ2-2, with D uncertain. V lost 1 base, J lost 5 bases, and 5 bases lay in between. The CDR3 sequence is 13 residues long. The V gene's germline CDR1 is MNHNS and CDR2 SASEGT. CDR3 bases: TGTGCCAGCAGTGAAGACAGTACCGGGGAGCTGTTTTTT. As protein: CASSEDSTGELFF.

This clone was picked up a small number of times. The gene calls are TRBV23-1 and TRBJ1-5; no reliable D call. TRBV23-1 is identified as an open reading frame with a role that is uncertain. The CDR3 has 14 amino acids. V was cut by 7 bases and J by 3 bases, with 13 bases left in between. CDR3 bases: TGCGCCAGCACTAGGCAGATCCTCAATCAGCCCCAGCATTTT. This sequence encodes CASTRQILNQPQHF.

This clone was observed a single time. V usage is TRBV29-1 and J usage is TRBJ1-1; maybe TRBD1 (6 bases). Trimming stripped 4 bases from V and 4 bases from J, with 13 bases between. The CDR3 sequence is 13 residues long. Germline CDR1 and CDR2: SQVTM and ANQGSEA. The CDR3 nucleotides read TGCAGCGTTGTATGGGGACAAGGCACTGAAGCTTTCTTT. This encodes CSVVWGQGTEAFF.

This clone showed up just a few times. V is TRBV18 and J is TRBJ1-2; D is possibly TRBD1 (6 bases). The CDR3 is 18 amino acids. The germline V and J ends were trimmed by 3 bases and 4 bases, with 24 bases remaining between them. Looked up from germline, CDR1 is KGHSH and CDR2 is LQKENI. CDR3 DNA sequence: TGTGCCAGCTCACCGCAGGAACCGGGACAACCTACATTCTATGGCTACACCTTC. As protein: CASSPQEPGQPTFYGYTF.

The J gene is TRBJ2-4, the V gene TRBV10-3; 7 bases line up with TRBD2. Germline V gene sequence: CDR1 ENHRY, CDR2 SYGVKD. V shed 4 bases, J shed 0 bases, and the junction held 9 bases outside the gene matches. The CDR3 consists of 17 residues. The CDR3 protein is CAISGGGDYLAKNIQYF. The CDR3 DNA reads as TGTGCCATCAGTGGAGGTGGGGACTATCTAGCCAAAAACATTCAGTACTTC.